The next 16 T cell receptor beta chains were all read from a single sample in a study of blood T cell repertoires in COVID-19. TCRdb's table, derived via immunoSEQ multiplex PCR, lists solely in-frame clones and lacks some. The sample lists 20,000 to 30,000 clones; roughly nine tenths were seen once. Sequenced input: peripheral blood. Receptors were obtained from a human donor in a cohort sampled during active COVID-19.

CDR3 protein: CASSLGEGTGGYTF. CDR3 bases: TGTGCCAGCAGCTTGGGGGAAGGGACAGGGGGCTACACCTTC. This chain links TRBV11-2 with TRBJ1-2; TRBD1 agrees at 9 bases. J was trimmed by 8 bases and V by 3 bases; bases with no gene match: 7. This CDR3 contains 14 residues. Germline CDR1 and CDR2: SGHAT and FQNNGV.

The CDR3 is CSSGGQYNEQFF. For the CDR3, the DNA is TGCAGCTCTGGGGGACAGTACAATGAGCAGTTCTTC. The rearrangement uses TRBV29-1 and TRBJ2-1; the match to TRBD1 covers 7 bases. The CDR3 contains 12 residues. CDR1 is SQVTM and CDR2 is ANQGSEA in the germline V gene. Trimming at V came to 8 bases and at J to 4 bases, leaving 5 bases not matched to a gene.

This sequence joins TRBV24-1 and TRBJ1-1, with TRBD1 identical over 7 bases. Per the germline V gene, CDR1 is KGHDR and CDR2 is SFDVKD. Trimming took 9 bases from V and 3 from J; bases not matched to a gene: 15. This CDR3 has 16 residues. Here the CDR3 reads CATADSRQGFDTEAFF. The CDR3 DNA follows: TGTGCCACCGCTGATTCCCGACAGGGATTCGACACTGAAGCTTTCTTT.

V usage is TRBV12-3 or TRBV12-4 and J usage is TRBJ1-5; 7 bases map to TRBD1. The V segment lost 3 bases and the J segment 4 bases; nucleotides outside the gene matches: 0. The CDR3 contains 13 residues. The CDR3 region has the DNA TGTGCCAGCAGTTTGACAGGGAATCAGCCCCAGCATTTT. Amino acids: CASSLTGNQPQHF.

This chain uses TRBV12-5 with TRBJ2-7, with D possibly being TRBD1 (5 bases). The CDR3 totals 12 residues. CDR1 LGHNT and CDR2 FRNRAP come from the germline V gene. V lost 5 bases to trimming and J lost 3 bases, with 8 bases between them. CDR3 in DNA: TGTGCTAGTGGTGGCGACAGCTACGAGCAGTACTTC. Translating gives CASGGDSYEQYF.

V is TRBV27 and J is TRBJ2-3; D is uncertain. V lost 6 bases, J lost 1 base, and 14 bases lay in between. The CDR3 sequence is 15 residues long. CDR1 is MNHEY and CDR2 is SMNVEV in the germline V gene (reference sequence). Written as DNA, the CDR3 is TGTGCCAGCAGGCCGCGTGGGCTTGGCACAGATACGCAGTATTTT. Translating it yields CASRPRGLGTDTQYF.

This rearrangement joins TRBV5-1 to TRBJ2-6; the D gene is possibly TRBD2 (6 bases). This CDR3 has 17 amino acids. Trimming stripped 0 bases from V and 0 bases from J, with 10 bases between. Germline CDR1 is SGHRS and CDR2 is YFSETQ. This CDR3 is CASSLDGGDSGANVLTF. The CDR3 DNA is TGCGCCAGCAGCTTGGATGGAGGGGACTCTGGGGCCAACGTCCTGACTTTC. Together with reference TRBV5-1 and TRBJ2-6, the CDR3 gives the full variable domain: KAGVTQTPRYLIKTRGQQVTLSCSPISGHRSVSWYQQTPGQGLQFLFEYFSETQRNKGNFPGRFSGRQFSNSRSEMNVSTLELGDSALYLCASSLDGGDSGANVLTFGAGSRLTVL.

V and J are TRBV5-1 and TRBJ1-1; 8 bases map to TRBD1. The CDR3 totals 15 residues. V dropped 6 bases and J dropped 5; count of bases not matched to a gene: 12. The germline CDR1 and CDR2 sequences are SGHRS and YFSETQ. Written as DNA, the CDR3 is TGCGCCAGCACCGGAACCGGGACAGGAGGAACTGAAGCTTTCTTT. Translated, it gives CASTGTGTGGTEAFF.

The chain combines TRBV5-4 with TRBJ2-3; 12 nucleotides match TRBD2. CDR1 SGHNT and CDR2 YYREEE come from the germline V gene (reference sequence). Unmatched junction bases numbered 5, after V lost 1 base and J lost 11 bases. The CDR3 spans 14 residues. The CDR3 spells CASSLNLAGGEQYF. DNA of the CDR3: TGTGCCAGCAGCTTGAACCTAGCGGGAGGGGAGCAGTATTTT.

The V and J genes are TRBV10-1 and TRBJ2-1; the D gene is possibly TRBD1 (5 bases). Trimming pared 0 bases from V and 0 bases from J, leaving 9 bases between. CDR1 is WNHNN, CDR2 SYGVQD, per germline (reference sequence). The CDR3 has 16 residues. CDR3 bases: TGCGCCAGCAGTGAGTCTGGGGCTAGCTCCTACAATGAGCAGTTCTTC. Its translation is CASSESGASSYNEQFF.

J is TRBJ1-1 and V is TRBV5-5, with a tentative D call TRBD1 (5 bases). Germline CDR1 and CDR2: SGHKS and YYEKEE (reference sequence). CDR3 length: 15 residues. Trimming pared 3 bases from V and 2 bases from J, leaving 14 bases between. The CDR3 coding sequence is TGTGCCAGCAGCTCCGCCGTGACAGTCAACACTGAAGCTTTCTTT. It is translated as CASSSAVTVNTEAFF.

The chain combines TRBV7-9 with TRBJ2-5, with 10 bases identical to TRBD2. This CDR3 contains 17 residues. Germline V gene sequence: CDR1 SEHNR, CDR2 FQNEAQ (reference sequence). The V segment lost 3 bases and the J segment 0 bases; nucleotides outside the gene matches: 7. The CDR3 spells CASSFLLAGKYQETQYF. The CDR3 DNA reads TGTGCCAGCAGCTTTTTACTAGCGGGAAAGTACCAAGAGACCCAGTACTTC.

In this sample, this clone turned up once. The V call is TRBV9, the J call TRBJ1-2; D not resolved. Germline CDR1 reads SGDLS; CDR2 reads YYNGEE. V was clipped by 0 bases and J by 1 base, with 4 bases between them. The CDR3 is made up of 13 amino acids. The chain's CDR3 is CASSVDSNYGYTF. The CDR3 DNA reads TGTGCCAGCAGCGTAGACAGTAACTATGGCTACACCTTC.

The chain carries TRBV7-8 and TRBJ2-2, with D possibly being TRBD1 (6 bases). CDR1 and CDR2 from the germline V gene are SGHVS and FQNEAQ. V shed 2 bases and J shed 3 bases, with 25 bases lying between them. The CDR3 covers 20 residues. The chain's CDR3 is CASSLTILLGAHSDTGELFF. Here the CDR3 DNA reads TGTGCCAGCAGCTTAACAATCTTACTGGGGGCGCATTCTGACACCGGGGAGCTGTTTTTT.

The chain has TRBV7-2 and TRBJ1-1; D gene unclear. Looked up from germline, CDR1 is SGHTA and CDR2 is FQGNSA. The CDR3 extends over 13 amino acids. V shed 8 bases and J shed 5 bases, with 15 bases lying between them. DNA of the CDR3: TGTGCCAGCGAAGGTTGGTCGGGGACTGAAGCTTTCTTT. Amino acid sequence: CASEGWSGTEAFF.

The chain couples TRBV20-1 to TRBJ1-2; D might be TRBD1 (6 bases). Germline CDR1 and CDR2: DFQATT and SNEGSKA (reference sequence). This CDR3 has 14 amino acids. V was cut by 3 bases and J by 4 bases, with 15 bases left in between. The chain's CDR3 is CSASEIQGGYGYTF. DNA for the CDR3: TGCAGTGCTAGTGAAATACAGGGTGGCTATGGCTACACCTTC.